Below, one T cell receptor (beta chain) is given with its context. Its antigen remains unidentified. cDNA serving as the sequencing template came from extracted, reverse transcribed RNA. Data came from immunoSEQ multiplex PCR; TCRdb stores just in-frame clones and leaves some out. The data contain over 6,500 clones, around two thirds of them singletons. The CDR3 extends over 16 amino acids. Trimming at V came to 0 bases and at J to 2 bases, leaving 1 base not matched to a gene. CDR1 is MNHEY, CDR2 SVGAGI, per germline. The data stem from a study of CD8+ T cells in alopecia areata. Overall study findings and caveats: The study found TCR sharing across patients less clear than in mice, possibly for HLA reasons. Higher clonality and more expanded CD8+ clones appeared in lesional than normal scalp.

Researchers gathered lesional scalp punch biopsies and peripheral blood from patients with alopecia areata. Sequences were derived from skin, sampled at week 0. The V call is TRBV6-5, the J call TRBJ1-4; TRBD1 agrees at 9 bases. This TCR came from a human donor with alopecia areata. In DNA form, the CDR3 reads TGTGCCAGCAGTTACTCGACAGGGGGGACTAATGAAAAACTGTTTTTT. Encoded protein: CASSYSTGGTNEKLFF.